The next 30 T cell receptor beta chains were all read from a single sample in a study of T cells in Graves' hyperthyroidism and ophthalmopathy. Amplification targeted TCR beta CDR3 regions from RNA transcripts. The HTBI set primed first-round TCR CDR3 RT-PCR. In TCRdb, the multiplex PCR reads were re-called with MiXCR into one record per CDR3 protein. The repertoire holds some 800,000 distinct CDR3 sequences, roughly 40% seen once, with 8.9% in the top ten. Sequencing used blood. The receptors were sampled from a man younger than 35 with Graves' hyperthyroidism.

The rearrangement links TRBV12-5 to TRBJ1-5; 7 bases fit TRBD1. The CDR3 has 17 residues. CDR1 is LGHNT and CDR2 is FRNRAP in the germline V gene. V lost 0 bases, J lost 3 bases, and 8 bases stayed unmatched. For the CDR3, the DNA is TGTGCTAGTGGTTTGGTACCAGACAGGGCCTTCAATCAGCCCCAGCATTTT. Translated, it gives CASGLVPDRAFNQPQHF.

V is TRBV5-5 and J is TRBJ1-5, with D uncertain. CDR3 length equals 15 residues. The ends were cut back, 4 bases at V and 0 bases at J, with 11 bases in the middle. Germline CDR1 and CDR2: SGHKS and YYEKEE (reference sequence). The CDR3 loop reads CASSPLGHSNQPQHF. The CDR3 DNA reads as TGTGCCAGCAGCCCCCTGGGCCATAGCAATCAGCCCCAGCATTTT.

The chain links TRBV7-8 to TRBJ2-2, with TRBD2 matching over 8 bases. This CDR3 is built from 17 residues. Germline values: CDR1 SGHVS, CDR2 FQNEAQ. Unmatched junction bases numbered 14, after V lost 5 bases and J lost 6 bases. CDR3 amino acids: CASSPRGKAGGPGELFF. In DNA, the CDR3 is TGTGCCAGCAGCCCACGAGGAAAGGCGGGGGGTCCCGGGGAGCTGTTTTTT.

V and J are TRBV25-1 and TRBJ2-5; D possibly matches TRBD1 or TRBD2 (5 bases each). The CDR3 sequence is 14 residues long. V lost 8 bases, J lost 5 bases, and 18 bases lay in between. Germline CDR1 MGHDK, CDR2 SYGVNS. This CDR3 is CASSPIQVAETQYF. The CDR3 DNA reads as TGTGCCAGCTCACCAATACAGGTAGCGGAGACCCAGTACTTC.

The CDR3 reads CASSHPGGREDTEAFF. CDR3 in DNA: TGTGCCAGCAGTCACCCAGGGGGCAGGGAGGACACTGAAGCTTTCTTT. The V and J genes are TRBV6-5 and TRBJ1-1; 8 bases align to TRBD1. The CDR3 sequence is 16 residues long. CDR1 MNHEY and CDR2 SVGAGI come from the germline V gene. J was trimmed by 3 bases and V by 5 bases; bases with no gene match: 11.

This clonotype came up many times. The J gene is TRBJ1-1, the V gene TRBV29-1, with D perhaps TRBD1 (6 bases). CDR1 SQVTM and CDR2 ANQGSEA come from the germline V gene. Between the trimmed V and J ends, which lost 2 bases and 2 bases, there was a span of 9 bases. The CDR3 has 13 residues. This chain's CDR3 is CSVERGTNTEAFF. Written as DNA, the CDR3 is TGCAGCGTTGAAAGGGGGACCAACACTGAAGCTTTCTTT.

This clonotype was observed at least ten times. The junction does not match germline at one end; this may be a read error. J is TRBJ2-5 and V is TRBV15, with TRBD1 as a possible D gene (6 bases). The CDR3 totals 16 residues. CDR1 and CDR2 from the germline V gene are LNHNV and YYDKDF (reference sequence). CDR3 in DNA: TGTGCCACCAGTAGAGAGGGCCTAGCAGGGGAGGAGACCCAGTACTTC. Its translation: CATSREGLAGEETQYF.

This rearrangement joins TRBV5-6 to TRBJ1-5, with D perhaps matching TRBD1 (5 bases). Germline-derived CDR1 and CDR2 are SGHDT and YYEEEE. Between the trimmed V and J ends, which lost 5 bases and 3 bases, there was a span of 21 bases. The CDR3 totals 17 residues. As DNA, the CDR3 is TGTGCCAGCAGTGACTCGAGAGACGGGGGGGACAATCAGCCCCAGCATTTT. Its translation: CASSDSRDGGDNQPQHF.

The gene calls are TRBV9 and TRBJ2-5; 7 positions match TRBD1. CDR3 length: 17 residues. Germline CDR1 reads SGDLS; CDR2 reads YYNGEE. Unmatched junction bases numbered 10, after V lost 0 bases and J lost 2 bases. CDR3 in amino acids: CASSVAPTGVGQETQYF. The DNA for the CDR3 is TGTGCCAGCAGCGTAGCTCCTACAGGGGTCGGGCAAGAGACCCAGTACTTC. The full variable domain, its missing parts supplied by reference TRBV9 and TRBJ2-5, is DSGVTQTPKHLITATGQRVTLRCSPRSGDLSVYWYQQSLDQGLQFLIQYYNGEERAKGNILERFSAQQFPDLHSELNLSSLELGDSALYFCASSVAPTGVGQETQYFGPGTRLLVL.

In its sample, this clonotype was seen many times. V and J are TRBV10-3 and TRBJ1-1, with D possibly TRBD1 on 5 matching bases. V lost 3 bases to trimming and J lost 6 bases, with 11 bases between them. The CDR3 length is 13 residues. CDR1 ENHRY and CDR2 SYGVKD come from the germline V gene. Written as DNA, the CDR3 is TGTGCCATCAGTGATACCCAGGGCTCTGAAGCTTTCTTT. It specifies CAISDTQGSEAFF.

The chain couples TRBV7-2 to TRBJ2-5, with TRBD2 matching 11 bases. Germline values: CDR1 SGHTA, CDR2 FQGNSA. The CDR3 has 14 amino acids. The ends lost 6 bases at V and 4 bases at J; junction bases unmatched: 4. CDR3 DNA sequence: TGTGCCAGCAGACTAGCGGGGGTCAGAGAGACCCAGTACTTC. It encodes CASRLAGVRETQYF.

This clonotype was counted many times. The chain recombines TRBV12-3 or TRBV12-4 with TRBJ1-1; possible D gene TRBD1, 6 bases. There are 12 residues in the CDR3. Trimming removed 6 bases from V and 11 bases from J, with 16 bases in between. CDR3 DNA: TGTGCCAGCAGACAGGGACACTCGGACGCTTTCTTT. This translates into CASRQGHSDAFF.

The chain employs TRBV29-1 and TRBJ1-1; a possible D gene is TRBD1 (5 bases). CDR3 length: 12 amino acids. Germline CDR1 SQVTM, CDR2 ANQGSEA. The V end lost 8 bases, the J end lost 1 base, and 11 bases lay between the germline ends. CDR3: CSSDGQNTEAFF. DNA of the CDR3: TGCAGCTCGGACGGACAGAACACTGAAGCTTTCTTT.

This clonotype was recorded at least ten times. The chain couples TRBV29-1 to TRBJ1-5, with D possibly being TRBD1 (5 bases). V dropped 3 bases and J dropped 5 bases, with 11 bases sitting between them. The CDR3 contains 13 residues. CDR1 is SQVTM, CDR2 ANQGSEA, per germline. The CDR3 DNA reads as TGCAGCGTTGAGGGGGGGACCGATCAGCCCCAGCATTTT. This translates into CSVEGGTDQPQHF.

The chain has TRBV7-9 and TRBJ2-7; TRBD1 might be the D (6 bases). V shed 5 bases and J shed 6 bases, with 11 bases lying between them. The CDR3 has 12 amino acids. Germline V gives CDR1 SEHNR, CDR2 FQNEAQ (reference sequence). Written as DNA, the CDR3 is TGTGCCAGCAGCACAGGGTTCCTCGAGCAGTACTTC. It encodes CASSTGFLEQYF.

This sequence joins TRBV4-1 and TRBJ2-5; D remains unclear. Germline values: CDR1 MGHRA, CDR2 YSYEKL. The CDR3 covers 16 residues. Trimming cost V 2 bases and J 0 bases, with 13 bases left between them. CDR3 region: CASSQSDGEYQETQYF. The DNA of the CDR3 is TGCGCCAGCAGCCAAAGTGACGGAGAGTACCAAGAGACCCAGTACTTC.

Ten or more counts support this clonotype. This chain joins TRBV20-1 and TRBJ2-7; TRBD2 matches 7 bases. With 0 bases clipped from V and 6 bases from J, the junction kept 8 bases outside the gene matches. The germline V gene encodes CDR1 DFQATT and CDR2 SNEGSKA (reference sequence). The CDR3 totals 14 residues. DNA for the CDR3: TGCAGTGCTAGAGATCGGGCGGGAGCGTTCGAGCAGTACTTC. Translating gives CSARDRAGAFEQYF.

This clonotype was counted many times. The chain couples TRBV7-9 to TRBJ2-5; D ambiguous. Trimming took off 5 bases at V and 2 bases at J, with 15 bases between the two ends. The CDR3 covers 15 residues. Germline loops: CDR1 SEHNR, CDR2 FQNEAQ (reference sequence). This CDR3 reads CASSPPGLHQETQYF. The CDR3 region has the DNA TGTGCCAGCAGCCCGCCTGGGCTACATCAAGAGACCCAGTACTTC.

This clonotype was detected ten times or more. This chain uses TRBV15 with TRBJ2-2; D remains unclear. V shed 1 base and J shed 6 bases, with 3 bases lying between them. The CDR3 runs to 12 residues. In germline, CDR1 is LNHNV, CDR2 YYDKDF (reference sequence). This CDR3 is CATSRGSGELFF. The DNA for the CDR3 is TGTGCCACCAGCAGAGGGTCCGGGGAGCTGTTTTTT.

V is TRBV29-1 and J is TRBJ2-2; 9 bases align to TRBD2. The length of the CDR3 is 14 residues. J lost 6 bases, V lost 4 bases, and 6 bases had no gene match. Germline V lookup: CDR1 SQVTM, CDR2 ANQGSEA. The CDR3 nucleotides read TGCAGCGTTGCCTTAGCGGGAGAAGCCGGGGAGCTGTTTTTT. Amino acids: CSVALAGEAGELFF.

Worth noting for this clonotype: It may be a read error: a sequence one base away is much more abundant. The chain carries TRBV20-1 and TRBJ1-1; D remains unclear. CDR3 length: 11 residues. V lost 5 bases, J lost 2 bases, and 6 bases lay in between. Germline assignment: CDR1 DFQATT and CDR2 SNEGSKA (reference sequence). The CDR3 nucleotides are TGCAGTGCTCCAGGAAACACTGAAGCTTTCTTT. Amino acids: CSAPGNTEAFF.

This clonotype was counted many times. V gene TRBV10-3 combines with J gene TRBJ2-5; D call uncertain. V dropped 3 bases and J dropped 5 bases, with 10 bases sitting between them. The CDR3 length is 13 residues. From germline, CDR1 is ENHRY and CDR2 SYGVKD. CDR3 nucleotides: TGTGCCATCAGTGAAGATGACACGGAGACCCAGTACTTC. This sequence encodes CAISEDDTETQYF.

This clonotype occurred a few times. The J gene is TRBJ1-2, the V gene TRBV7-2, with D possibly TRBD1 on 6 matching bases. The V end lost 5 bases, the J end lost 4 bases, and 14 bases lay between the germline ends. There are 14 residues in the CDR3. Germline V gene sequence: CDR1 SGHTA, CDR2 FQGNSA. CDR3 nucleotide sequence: TGTGCCAGCAGCCACGAAAGACAGGCCTATGGCTACACCTTC. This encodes CASSHERQAYGYTF.

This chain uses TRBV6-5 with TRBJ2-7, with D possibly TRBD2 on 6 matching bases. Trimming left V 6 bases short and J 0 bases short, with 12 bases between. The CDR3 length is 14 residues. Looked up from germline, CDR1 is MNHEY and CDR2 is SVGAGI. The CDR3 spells CASSRDSGSYEQYF. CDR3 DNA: TGTGCCAGCAGCCGGGACTCCGGCTCCTACGAGCAGTACTTC.

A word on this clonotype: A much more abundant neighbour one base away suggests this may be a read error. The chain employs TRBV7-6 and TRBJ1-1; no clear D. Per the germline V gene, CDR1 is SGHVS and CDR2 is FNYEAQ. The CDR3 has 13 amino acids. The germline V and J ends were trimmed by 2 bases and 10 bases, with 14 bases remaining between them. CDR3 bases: TGTGCCAGCAGCTTAAAGGAGGAAAGCGCAGCTTTCTTT. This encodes CASSLKEESAAFF.

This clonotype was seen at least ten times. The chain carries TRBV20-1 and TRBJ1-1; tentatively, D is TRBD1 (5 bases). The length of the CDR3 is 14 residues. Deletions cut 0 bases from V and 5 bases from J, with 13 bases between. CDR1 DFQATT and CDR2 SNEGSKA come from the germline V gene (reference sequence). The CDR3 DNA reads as TGCAGTGCTAGAGATCCTGACAGTGCAACTGAAGCTTTCTTT. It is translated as CSARDPDSATEAFF.

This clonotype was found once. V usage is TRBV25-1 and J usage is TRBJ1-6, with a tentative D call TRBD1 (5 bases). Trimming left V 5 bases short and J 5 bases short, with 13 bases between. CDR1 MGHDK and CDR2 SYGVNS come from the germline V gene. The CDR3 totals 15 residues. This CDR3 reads CASSRDLGDNSPLHF. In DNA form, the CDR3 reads TGTGCCAGCAGTAGGGACCTCGGTGATAATTCACCCCTCCACTTT. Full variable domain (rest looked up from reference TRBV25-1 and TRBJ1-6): EADIYQTPRYLVIGTGKKITLECSQTMGHDKMYWYQQDPGMELHLIHYSYGVNSTEKGDLSSESTVSRIRTEHFPLTLESARPSHTSQYLCASSRDLGDNSPLHFGNGTRLTVT.

As DNA, the CDR3 is TGTGCCAGCAGCTTAGTTGGGGGTCACTATCAGCCCCAGCATTTT. Protein product: CASSLVGGHYQPQHF. The chain has TRBV7-8 and TRBJ1-5; possibly TRBD1 for D (5 bases). V lost 1 base and J lost 5, with 12 bases in between. From germline, CDR1 is SGHVS and CDR2 FQNEAQ. This CDR3 contains 15 residues.

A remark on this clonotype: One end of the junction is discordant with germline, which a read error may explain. CDR3 DNA: TGTGCCAGCAGCTTATCCAGTTACGAGCGGTACTTC. As protein: CASSLSSYERYF. The chain carries TRBV7-9 and TRBJ2-7, with D uncertain. Germline values: CDR1 SEHNR, CDR2 FQNEAQ (reference sequence). The CDR3 is 12 amino acids.

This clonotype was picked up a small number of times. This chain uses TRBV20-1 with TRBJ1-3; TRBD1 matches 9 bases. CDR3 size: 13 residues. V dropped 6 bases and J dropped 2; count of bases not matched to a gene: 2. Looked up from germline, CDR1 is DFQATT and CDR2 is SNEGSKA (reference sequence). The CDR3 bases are TGCAGTGCCGGGACAGGGACTGGAAACACCATATATTTT. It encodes CSAGTGTGNTIYF.